One and the same sample provided the 24 T cell receptor beta chains below, sequenced in a study of long-term antiretroviral therapy in people with HIV. Assay version v3.0 of immunoSEQ was used, and it was run at survey level. TCRdb's table, derived via immunoSEQ multiplex PCR, lists solely in-frame clones and lacks some. The data show about 38,000 clones, approximately 79% seen once. Here the sequenced sample was unsorted PBMCs, taken 1.5 years after starting antiretroviral therapy. All receptors come from a man younger than 35 with HIV.

The J gene is TRBJ1-2, the V gene TRBV7-2; D might be TRBD1 (5 bases). From germline, CDR1 is SGHTA and CDR2 FQGNSA. Trimming pared 5 bases from V and 5 bases from J, leaving 12 bases between. This CDR3 has 13 amino acids. The CDR3 coding sequence is TGTGCCAGCAGCCCGCGGGACGGGTATGGCTACACCTTC. Its protein is CASSPRDGYGYTF.

The chain employs TRBV11-2 and TRBJ1-4; TRBD1 might be the D (5 bases). V was pared by 6 bases and J by 10 bases, with 24 bases between. Looked up from germline, CDR1 is SGHAT and CDR2 is FQNNGV. CDR3 size: 16 residues. The CDR3 bases are TGTGCCAGCAGACCCCTAAGGGGACCCCGGGCTCGAAAACTGTTTTTT. This gives the protein CASRPLRGPRARKLFF.

The rearrangement joins TRBV27 to TRBJ2-2, with D perhaps TRBD2 (5 bases). The CDR3 loop spans 13 amino acids. The germline V gene encodes CDR1 MNHEY and CDR2 SMNVEV (reference sequence). Trimming removed 8 bases at V and 1 base at J, with 8 bases between. The CDR3 spells CASAEGNTGELFF. CDR3 DNA: TGTGCCAGCGCCGAGGGGAACACCGGGGAGCTGTTTTTT.

This chain joins TRBV11-2 and TRBJ2-5; no clear D gene. The CDR3 is made up of 12 amino acids. Looked up from germline, CDR1 is SGHAT and CDR2 is FQNNGV. V shed 3 bases and J shed 5 bases, with 7 bases lying between them. The CDR3 region has the DNA TGTGCCAGCAGCTTTTTGATTGAGACCCAGTACTTC. It is translated as CASSFLIETQYF.

The rearrangement links TRBV7-2 to TRBJ2-7; 10 bases line up with TRBD1. The V segment lost 5 bases and the J segment 3 bases; nucleotides outside the gene matches: 4. Per germline, CDR1 SGHTA and CDR2 FQGNSA. This CDR3 is 14 amino acids long. CDR3 DNA: TGTGCCAGCAGCCTCCGGGACAGGGGCTACGAGCAGTACTTC. Translating it yields CASSLRDRGYEQYF.

V and J are TRBV29-1 and TRBJ1-1; D unresolved. The germline V gene encodes CDR1 SQVTM and CDR2 ANQGSEA. The CDR3 runs to 13 residues. The V and J ends lost 3 bases and 0 bases respectively, with 8 bases between them. Here the CDR3 DNA reads TGCAGCGTTGATCCATTAATGAACACTGAAGCTTTCTTT. This translates into CSVDPLMNTEAFF.

CDR3 protein: CASSLGAGVNQPQHF. The DNA for the CDR3 is TGTGCCAGCAGCTTAGGGGCAGGGGTCAATCAGCCCCAGCATTTT. The chain links TRBV13 to TRBJ1-5, with a possible D match to TRBD1 (6 bases). Between the trimmed V and J ends, which lost 0 bases and 3 bases, there was a span of 9 bases. From germline, CDR1 is PRHDT and CDR2 FYEKMQ (reference sequence). The CDR3 has 15 amino acids. Full variable domain (rest looked up from reference TRBV13 and TRBJ1-5): AAGVIQSPRHLIKEKRETATLKCYPIPRHDTVYWYQQGPGQDPQFLISFYEKMQSDKGSIPDRFSAQQFSDYHSELNMSSLELGDSALYFCASSLGAGVNQPQHFGDGTRLSIL.

V and J are TRBV10-3 and TRBJ2-1; D may be TRBD1 (5 bases). Per germline, CDR1 ENHRY and CDR2 SYGVKD. The CDR3 length is 13 residues. V gave up 7 bases and J gave up 0 bases, with 7 bases separating them. The CDR3 sequence: CAIKGDSYNEQFF. The DNA of the CDR3 is TGTGCCATCAAAGGGGACTCCTACAATGAGCAGTTCTTC.

The chain has TRBV5-1 and TRBJ1-5; the match to TRBD1 covers 7 bases. The V gene end was trimmed by 0 bases and the J gene end by 9 bases; junction bases not matched to a gene: 9. The CDR3 is made up of 15 amino acids. Looked up from germline, CDR1 is SGHRS and CDR2 is YFSETQ. CDR3 nucleotides: TGCGCCAGCAGCTTGGAGTTCGGGAGGGGGCTGCCCCAGCATTTT. Translated, it gives CASSLEFGRGLPQHF.

The chain uses TRBV15 and TRBJ2-7; D ambiguous. Germline V gene sequence: CDR1 LNHNV, CDR2 YYDKDF (reference sequence). CDR3 length equals 15 residues. The V gene lost 0 bases and the J gene lost 3 bases, with 12 bases spanning the gap. This CDR3 reads CATSRDLGKGYEQYF. CDR3 DNA: TGTGCCACCAGCAGAGATCTGGGTAAGGGCTACGAGCAGTACTTC.

The chain is built from TRBV4-3 and TRBJ1-2; D perhaps matches TRBD1 (5 bases). CDR3 length: 14 amino acids. Trimming cost V 1 base and J 6 bases, with 12 bases left between them. Per germline, CDR1 LGHNA and CDR2 YSLEER. CDR3 protein: CASSQGRGANGYTF. The CDR3 DNA is TGCGCCAGCAGCCAAGGGCGAGGGGCCAATGGCTACACCTTC.

Remarks on this clone: This may arise from a read error, as a much more abundant clone is one base away. V usage is TRBV5-5 and J usage is TRBJ2-1; D possibly matches TRBD1 or TRBD2 (5 bases each). Germline-derived CDR1 and CDR2 are SGHKS and YYEKEE (reference sequence). The CDR3 totals 13 residues. The V and J ends lost 4 bases and 2 bases respectively, with 7 bases between them. The CDR3 DNA sequence: TGTGCCAGCAGCCCGGGGCCCTACAATGAGCAGTTCTTC. This sequence encodes CASSPGPYNEQFF.

This chain uses TRBV4-1 with TRBJ2-1; D gene unclear. Germline V lookup: CDR1 MGHRA, CDR2 YSYEKL. V lost 0 bases and J lost 5, with 8 bases in between. The CDR3 consists of 14 residues. CDR3 sequence: CASSQEALDNEQFF. CDR3 bases: TGCGCCAGCAGCCAAGAAGCCCTAGACAATGAGCAGTTCTTC.

This chain connects TRBV11-2 to TRBJ2-5; D is undetermined. This CDR3 has 11 residues. Per germline, CDR1 SGHAT and CDR2 FQNNGV. The ends were cut back, 0 bases at V and 5 bases at J, with 1 base in the middle. CDR3 DNA sequence: TGTGCCAGCAGCTTAGAGGAGACCCAGTACTTC. Protein sequence: CASSLEETQYF.

The rearrangement uses TRBV5-1 and TRBJ2-2, with TRBD2 as a possible D gene (6 bases). Between the trimmed V and J ends, which lost 0 bases and 0 bases, there was a span of 6 bases. The CDR3 contains 15 residues. In germline, CDR1 is SGHRS, CDR2 YFSETQ. The CDR3 loop reads CASSLGGANTGELFF. In DNA, the CDR3 is TGCGCCAGCAGCTTGGGCGGGGCGAACACCGGGGAGCTGTTTTTT.

V is TRBV4-1 and J is TRBJ2-3; 8 bases line up with TRBD2. V was pared by 0 bases and J by 5 bases, with 13 bases of the junction left unmatched. This CDR3 spans 18 amino acids. Germline CDR1 is MGHRA and CDR2 is YSYEKL. CDR3 sequence reads: CASSQERSGGSPRDTQYF. The CDR3 DNA follows: TGCGCCAGCAGCCAAGAACGAAGCGGGGGTAGTCCGAGAGATACGCAGTATTTT.

J is TRBJ2-1 and V is TRBV5-1, with no clear D. Germline V gene lookup returns CDR1 SGHRS and CDR2 YFSETQ. The CDR3 consists of 13 residues. Trimming left V 0 bases short and J 6 bases short, with 7 bases between. The CDR3 region has the DNA TGCGCCAGCAGCTTGGTCCCGGCCAATGAGCAGTTCTTC. Translated: CASSLVPANEQFF.

The chain links TRBV27 to TRBJ2-1, with D maybe TRBD2 (6 bases). The germline CDR1 and CDR2 sequences are MNHEY and SMNVEV (reference sequence). Trimming stripped 6 bases from V and 3 bases from J, with 12 bases between. The CDR3 length is 14 residues. CDR3 region: CASRAPGDYNEQFF. CDR3 DNA: TGTGCCAGCAGAGCCCCGGGAGACTACAATGAGCAGTTCTTC.

This chain links TRBV5-5 with TRBJ2-2; D call uncertain. This CDR3 is 13 amino acids long. The V gene's germline CDR1 is SGHKS and CDR2 YYEKEE (reference sequence). Trimming cost V 0 bases and J 7 bases, with 7 bases left between them. DNA of the CDR3: TGTGCCAGCAGCTTGGAGCTAAACGGGGAGCTGTTTTTT. Protein product: CASSLELNGELFF.

V gene TRBV18 combines with J gene TRBJ2-5; 9 nucleotides line up with TRBD2. Germline assignment: CDR1 KGHSH and CDR2 LQKENI. The CDR3 consists of 15 residues. V lost 3 bases, J lost 5 bases, and 7 bases stayed unmatched. CDR3 protein: CASSPVGAGGETQYF. The CDR3 DNA is TGTGCCAGCTCACCTGTGGGAGCGGGAGGCGAGACCCAGTACTTC.

The rearrangement uses TRBV18 and TRBJ1-4; 7 nucleotides line up with TRBD1. Per the germline V gene, CDR1 is KGHSH and CDR2 is LQKENI. The CDR3 contains 13 residues. The trim removed 4 bases at V and 8 bases at J, leaving 4 bases unmatched. The CDR3 DNA is TGTGCCAGCTCACAGTACAGGGGCGAAAAACTGTTTTTT. This codes for CASSQYRGEKLFF.

The chain has TRBV6-6 and TRBJ1-5; weak D call: TRBD1 (6 bases). The CDR3 is made up of 14 amino acids. CDR1 is MNHNY, CDR2 SVGAGI, per germline (reference sequence). V was shortened by 4 bases and J by 3 bases, with 10 bases between the two germline ends. The CDR3 sequence is CASSLGQNNQPQHF. The CDR3 DNA sequence: TGTGCCAGCAGTTTAGGACAGAACAATCAGCCCCAGCATTTT.

The V gene is TRBV4-3, the J gene TRBJ1-2; 12 nucleotides align to TRBD1. The CDR3 sequence is 16 residues long. J gave up 8 bases and V 5 bases, and 12 bases lay outside the gene matches. Germline CDR1 reads LGHNA; CDR2 reads YSLEER. The CDR3 bases are TGCGCCAGCAGCGGCCCGGTGGGGACAGGGGGCGCCGGCTACACCTTC. Translation: CASSGPVGTGGAGYTF.

The chain links TRBV7-9 to TRBJ2-3; D is unresolved. The CDR3 is made up of 11 amino acids. V was shortened by 2 bases and J by 4 bases, with 1 base between the two germline ends. In germline, CDR1 is SEHNR, CDR2 FQNEAQ (reference sequence). This chain's CDR3 is CASSLPDTQYF. CDR3 nucleotides: TGTGCCAGCAGCTTACCAGATACGCAGTATTTT.